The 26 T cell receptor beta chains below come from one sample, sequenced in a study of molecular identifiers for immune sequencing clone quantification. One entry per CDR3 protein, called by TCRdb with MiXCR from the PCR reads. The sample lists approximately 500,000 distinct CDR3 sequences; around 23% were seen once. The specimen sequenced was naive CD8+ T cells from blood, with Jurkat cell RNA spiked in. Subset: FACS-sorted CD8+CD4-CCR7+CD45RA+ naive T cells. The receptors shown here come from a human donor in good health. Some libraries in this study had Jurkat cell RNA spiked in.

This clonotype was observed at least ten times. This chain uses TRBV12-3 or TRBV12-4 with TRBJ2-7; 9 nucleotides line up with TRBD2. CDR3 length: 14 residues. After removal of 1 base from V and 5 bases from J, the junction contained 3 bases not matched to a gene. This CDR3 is CASSLGSGSDEQYF. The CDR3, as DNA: TGTGCCAGCAGTTTAGGTAGCGGGAGTGACGAGCAGTACTTC.

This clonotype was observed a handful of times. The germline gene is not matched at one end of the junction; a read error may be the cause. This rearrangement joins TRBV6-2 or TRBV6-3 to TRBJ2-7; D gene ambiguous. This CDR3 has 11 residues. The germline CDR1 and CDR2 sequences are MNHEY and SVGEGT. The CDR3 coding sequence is TGTGCCAGCAGTTACGACGACGAGCTGTACTTC. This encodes CASSYDDELYF.

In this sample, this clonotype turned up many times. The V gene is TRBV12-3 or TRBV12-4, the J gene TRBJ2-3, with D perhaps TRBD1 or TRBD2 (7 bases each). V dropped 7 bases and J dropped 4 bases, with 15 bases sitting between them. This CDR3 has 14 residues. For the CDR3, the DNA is TGTGCCAGCACCCAGGGGGGGGCGCCAGATACGCAGTATTTT. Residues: CASTQGGAPDTQYF.

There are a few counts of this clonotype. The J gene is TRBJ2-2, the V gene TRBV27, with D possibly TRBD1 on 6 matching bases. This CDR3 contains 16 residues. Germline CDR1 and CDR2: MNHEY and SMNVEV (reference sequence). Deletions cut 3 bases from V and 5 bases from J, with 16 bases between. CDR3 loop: CASSFSTTGWTGELFF. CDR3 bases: TGTGCCAGCAGTTTTTCAACGACAGGATGGACCGGGGAGCTGTTTTTT.

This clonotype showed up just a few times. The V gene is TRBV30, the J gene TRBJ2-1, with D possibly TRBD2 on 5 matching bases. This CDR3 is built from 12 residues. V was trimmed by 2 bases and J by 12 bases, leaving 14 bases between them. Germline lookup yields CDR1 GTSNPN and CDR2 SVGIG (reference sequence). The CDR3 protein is CAWSSETGVQFF. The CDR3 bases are TGTGCCTGGAGTTCAGAGACCGGGGTGCAGTTCTTC.

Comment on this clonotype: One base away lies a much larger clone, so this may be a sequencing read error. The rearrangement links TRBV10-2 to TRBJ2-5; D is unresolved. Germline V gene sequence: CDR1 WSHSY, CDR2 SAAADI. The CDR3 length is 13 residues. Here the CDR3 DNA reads TGCGCCAGCATGACGGGCACCCAAGGGACCCAGTACTTC. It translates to CASMTGTQGTQYF.

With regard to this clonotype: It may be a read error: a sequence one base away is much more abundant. CDR3 in amino acids: CAGSNHPRTVPNTEAFF. The CDR3 nucleotides are TGTGCCGGCAGCAACCATCCCCGGACAGTTCCGAACACTGAAGCTTTCTTT. The chain has TRBV21-1 and TRBJ1-1; the D call of TRBD1 is as the table states it, not checked on the DNA. TRBV21-1 is termed a pseudogene. The CDR3 consists of 17 residues.

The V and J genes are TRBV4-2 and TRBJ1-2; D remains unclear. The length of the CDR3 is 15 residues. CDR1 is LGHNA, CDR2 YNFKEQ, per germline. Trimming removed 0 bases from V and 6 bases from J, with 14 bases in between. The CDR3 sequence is CASSQEGTVWDGYTF. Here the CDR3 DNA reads TGTGCCAGCAGCCAAGAGGGCACCGTATGGGATGGCTACACCTTC.

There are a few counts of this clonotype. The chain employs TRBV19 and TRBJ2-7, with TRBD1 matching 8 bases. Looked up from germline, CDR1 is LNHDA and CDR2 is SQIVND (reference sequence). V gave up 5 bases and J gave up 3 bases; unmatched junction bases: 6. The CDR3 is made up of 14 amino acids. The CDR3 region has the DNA TGTGCCAGTAGTTTTGGGACAGGACACTACGAGCAGTACTTC. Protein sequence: CASSFGTGHYEQYF. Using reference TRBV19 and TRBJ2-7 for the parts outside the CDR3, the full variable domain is DGGITQSPKYLFRKEGQNVTLSCEQNLNHDAMYWYRQDPGQGLRLIYYSQIVNDFQKGDIAEGYSVSREKKESFPLTVTSAQKNPTAFYLCASSFGTGHYEQYFGPGTRLTVT.

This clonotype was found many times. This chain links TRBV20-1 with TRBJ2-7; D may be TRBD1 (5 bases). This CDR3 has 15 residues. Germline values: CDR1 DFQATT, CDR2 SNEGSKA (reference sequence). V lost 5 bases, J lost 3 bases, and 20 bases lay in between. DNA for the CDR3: TGCAGTGCTGTTCTGTGGGGCAGTGAGTTCTACGAGCAGTACTTC. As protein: CSAVLWGSEFYEQYF.

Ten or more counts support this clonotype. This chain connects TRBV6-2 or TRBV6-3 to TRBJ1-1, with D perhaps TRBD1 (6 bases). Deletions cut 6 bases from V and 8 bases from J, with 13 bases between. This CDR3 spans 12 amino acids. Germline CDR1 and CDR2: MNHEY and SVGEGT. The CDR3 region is CASSPGAGEAFF. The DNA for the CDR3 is TGTGCCAGCAGCCCAGGGGCAGGAGAAGCTTTCTTT.

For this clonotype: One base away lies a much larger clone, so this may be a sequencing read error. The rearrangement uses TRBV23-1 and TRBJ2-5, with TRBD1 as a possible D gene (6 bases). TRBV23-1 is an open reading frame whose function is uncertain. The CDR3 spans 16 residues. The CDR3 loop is CASGQPRGDTQETQYF. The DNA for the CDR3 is TGCGCCAGCGGTCAACCAAGAGGGGACACACAAGAGACCCAGTACTTC.

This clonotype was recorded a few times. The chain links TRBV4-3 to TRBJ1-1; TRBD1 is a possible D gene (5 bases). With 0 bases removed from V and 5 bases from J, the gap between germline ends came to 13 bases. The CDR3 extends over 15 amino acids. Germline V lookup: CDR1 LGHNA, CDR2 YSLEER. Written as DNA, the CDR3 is TGCGCCAGCAGCCAAGAACTGGGGGTGAGAACTGAAGCTTTCTTT. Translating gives CASSQELGVRTEAFF.

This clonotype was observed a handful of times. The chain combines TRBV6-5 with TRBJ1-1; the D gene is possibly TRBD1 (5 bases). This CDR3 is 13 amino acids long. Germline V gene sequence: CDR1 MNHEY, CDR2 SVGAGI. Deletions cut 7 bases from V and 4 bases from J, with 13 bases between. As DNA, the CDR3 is TGTGCCAGCACCCAGGGAGCCGGCACTGAAGCTTTCTTT. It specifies CASTQGAGTEAFF.

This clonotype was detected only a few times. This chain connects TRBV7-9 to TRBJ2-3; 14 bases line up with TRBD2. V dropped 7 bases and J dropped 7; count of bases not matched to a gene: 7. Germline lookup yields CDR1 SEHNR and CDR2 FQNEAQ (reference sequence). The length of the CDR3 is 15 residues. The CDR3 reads CASNDRTSGRNTQYF. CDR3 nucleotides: TGTGCCAGCAACGATAGGACTAGCGGGAGGAATACGCAGTATTTT.

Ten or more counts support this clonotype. The CDR3: CSARDLWSAGANVLTF. The CDR3 DNA follows: TGCAGTGCTAGAGATCTGTGGAGCGCTGGGGCCAACGTCCTGACTTTC. The chain has TRBV20-1 and TRBJ2-6; D is ambiguous. The germline CDR1 and CDR2 sequences are DFQATT and SNEGSKA (reference sequence). Trimming left V 0 bases short and J 2 bases short, with 11 bases between. The CDR3 covers 16 residues.

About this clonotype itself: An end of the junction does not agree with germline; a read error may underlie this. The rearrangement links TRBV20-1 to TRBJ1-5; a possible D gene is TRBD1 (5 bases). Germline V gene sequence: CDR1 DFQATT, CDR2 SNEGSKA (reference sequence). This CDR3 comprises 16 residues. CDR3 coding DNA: TGCAGTGCTAGAGATCCCCAGGACAATAGCAATCAGCCCCGGCATTTT. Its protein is CSARDPQDNSNQPRHF.

The CDR3 region has the DNA TGTGCCAGCAGCCAAGGCATAGGGAGGGACTCCTACGAGCAGTACTTC. Translating gives CASSQGIGRDSYEQYF. This sequence joins TRBV14 and TRBJ2-7; 7 bases line up with TRBD2. Germline V gene lookup returns CDR1 SGHDN and CDR2 FVKESK. The J segment lost 0 bases and the V segment lost 1 base, leaving 6 bases of the junction unmatched. CDR3 length: 16 amino acids. The full variable domain, completed using reference TRBV14 and TRBJ2-7, is EAGVTQFPSHSVIEKGQTVTLRCDPISGHDNLYWYRRVMGKEIKFLLHFVKESKQDESGMPNNRFLAERTGGTYSTLKVQPAELEDSGVYFCASSQGIGRDSYEQYFGPGTRLTVT.

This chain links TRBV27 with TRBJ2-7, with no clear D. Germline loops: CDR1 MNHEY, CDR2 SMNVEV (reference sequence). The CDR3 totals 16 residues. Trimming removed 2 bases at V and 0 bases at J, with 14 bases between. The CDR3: CASSLIWGEASYEQYF. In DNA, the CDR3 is TGTGCCAGCAGTTTAATTTGGGGTGAAGCCTCCTACGAGCAGTACTTC.

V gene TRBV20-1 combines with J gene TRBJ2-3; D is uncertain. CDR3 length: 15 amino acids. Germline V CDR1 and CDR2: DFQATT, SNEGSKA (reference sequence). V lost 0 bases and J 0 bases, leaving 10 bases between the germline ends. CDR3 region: CSAREDGLSTDTQYF. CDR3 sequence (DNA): TGCAGTGCTAGAGAGGACGGTCTTAGCACAGATACGCAGTATTTT.

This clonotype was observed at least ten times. The DNA of the CDR3 is TGCAGTGCTAGAGATGGGAGTCGCACAGATACGCAGTATTTT. Translated, it gives CSARDGSRTDTQYF. This chain uses TRBV20-1 with TRBJ2-3, with a possible D match to TRBD2 (5 bases). Germline CDR1 is DFQATT and CDR2 is SNEGSKA (reference sequence). Trimming stripped 0 bases from V and 1 base from J, with 8 bases between. The CDR3 spans 14 residues.

CDR3 coding DNA: TGTGCCAGCAGGACCTTCGGGGGACAGGGGGCCTACGAGCAGTACTTC. Its protein is CASRTFGGQGAYEQYF. The chain carries TRBV7-2 and TRBJ2-7; TRBD1 aligns across 11 bases. The CDR3 has 16 residues. Germline V lookup: CDR1 SGHTA, CDR2 FQGNSA. V was clipped by 6 bases and J by 2 bases; unmatched bases: 9.

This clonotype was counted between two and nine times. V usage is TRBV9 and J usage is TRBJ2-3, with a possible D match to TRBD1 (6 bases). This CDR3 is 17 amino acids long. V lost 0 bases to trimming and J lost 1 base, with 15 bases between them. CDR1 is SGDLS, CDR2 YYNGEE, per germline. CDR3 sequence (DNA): TGTGCCAGCAGCGTAGGAGAGGGGGACGACCGCACAGATACGCAGTATTTT. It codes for CASSVGEGDDRTDTQYF.

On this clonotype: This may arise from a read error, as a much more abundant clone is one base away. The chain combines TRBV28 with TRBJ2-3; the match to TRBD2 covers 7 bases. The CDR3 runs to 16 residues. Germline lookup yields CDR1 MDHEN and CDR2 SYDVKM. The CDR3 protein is CASSLYGSTSTDTRYF. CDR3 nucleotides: TGTGCCAGCAGCCTATACGGATCGACTAGCACAGATACGCGGTATTTT.

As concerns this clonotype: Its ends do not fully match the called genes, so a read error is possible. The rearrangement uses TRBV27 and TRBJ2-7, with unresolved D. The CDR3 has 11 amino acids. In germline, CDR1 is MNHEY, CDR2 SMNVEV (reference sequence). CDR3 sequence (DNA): TGTGCCAGCGTTTTAGGGAACGAGCAATACTTC. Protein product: CASVLGNEQYF.

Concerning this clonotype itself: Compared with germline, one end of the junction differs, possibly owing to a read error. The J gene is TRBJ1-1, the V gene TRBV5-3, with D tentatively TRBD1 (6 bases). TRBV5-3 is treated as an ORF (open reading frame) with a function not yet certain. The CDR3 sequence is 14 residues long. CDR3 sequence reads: CASSFPGQNTEAFF. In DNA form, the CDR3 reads TGTGCCAGCAGCTTCCCGGGACAGAACACTGAAGCTTTCTTT.